This TCR beta chain was retrieved from a study of blood T cells in healthy people across ages. Study-level background: Template switching captured about one barcoded beta molecule per two T cells. Study findings and constraints: The fall in TCR beta diversity per million T cells was roughly linear with age.

V dropped 1 base and J dropped 10 bases, with 10 bases sitting between them. This CDR3 has 11 amino acids. CDR1 DFQATT and CDR2 SNEGSKA come from the germline V gene (reference sequence). Through a sample-barcoded 5' primer and a J-beta primer mix, a second PCR was run for roughly 6 to 12 cycles. CDR3-containing paired-end reads numbering at least 3 million came from each sample. One entry per CDR3 protein, called by TCRdb with MiXCR from the 5' RACE reads. The sample records 650,000 to 700,000 distinct CDR3 sequences, roughly half being singletons. Note on this clonotype: Its specificity is not known.

Material for sequencing was blood. The J gene is TRBJ1-1, the V gene TRBV20-1, with D possibly TRBD1 on 5 matching bases. This sequence originates from a woman of 80 years or more in good health. DNA of the CDR3: TGCAGTGCTAGAGGGGGGGGGGTAGCTTTCTTT. Protein sequence: CSARGGGVAFF.